Presented here are 28 T cell receptor beta chains from one specimen sequenced in a study of vaccination effects on CD4 cells after COVID-19. Subsequent to a culture period of around 10 days, CD4+ T cells were isolated. The antigens of these receptors remain unknown. This table comes from immunoSEQ multiplex PCR, and its TCRdb copy is limited to in-frame clones, with some not included. This sample has 45,000 to 50,000 clones, with roughly three fifths found just once. Sample: CD4+ T cells from PBMCs cultured without peptide, taken before COVID-19 vaccination. The receptors were sampled from a human donor who received a COVID-19 vaccine.

This clone came up a few times. This chain joins TRBV11-2 and TRBJ1-1; D remains unclear. Looked up from germline, CDR1 is SGHAT and CDR2 is FQNNGV. Trimming left V 0 bases short and J 8 bases short, with 7 bases between. This CDR3 has 12 amino acids. CDR3 in amino acids: CASSLDFGEAFF. CDR3 sequence (DNA): TGTGCCAGCAGCTTAGATTTTGGCGAAGCTTTCTTT.

The table lists this clone with a few counts. This sample also contains other DNA sequences that code for the same CDR3. This rearrangement joins TRBV12-3 or TRBV12-4 to TRBJ2-5, with D maybe TRBD1 (6 bases). The CDR3 runs to 12 residues. V dropped 3 bases and J dropped 5 bases, with 7 bases sitting between them. CDR3 protein: CASSLGAETQYF. DNA of the CDR3: TGTGCCAGCAGTTTGGGGGCGGAGACCCAGTACTTC.

This clone was found a few times. The V call is TRBV6-5, the J call TRBJ2-6; D possibly uses TRBD1 or TRBD2 (5 bases each). CDR1 is MNHEY, CDR2 SVGAGI, per germline. Trimming removed 4 bases at V and 4 bases at J, with 11 bases between. The CDR3 loop spans 15 amino acids. CDR3 loop: CASSWDRLGANVLTF. DNA of the CDR3: TGTGCCAGCAGTTGGGACCGGCTCGGGGCCAACGTCCTGACTTTC.

This chain uses TRBV21-1 with TRBJ1-1; the listed D gene, TRBD1, was not tested against the DNA. TRBV21-1 is a pseudogene segment. This CDR3 region has 15 residues. This CDR3 reads CASSRPRTASFRAFF. CDR3 bases: TGTGCCAGCAGCAGGCCGAGGACAGCCTCCTTCAGGGCTTTCTTT.

This chain links TRBV27 with TRBJ1-5; no definite D call. Germline CDR1 MNHEY, CDR2 SMNVEV (reference sequence). V was clipped by 4 bases and J by 8 bases, with 15 bases between them. The length of the CDR3 is 14 residues. The CDR3 loop is CASSSGRLSEPQHF. The CDR3 nucleotides are TGTGCCAGCAGTTCCGGTCGGCTTTCGGAGCCCCAGCATTTT.

The chain joins TRBV13 to TRBJ2-7; D call uncertain. Trimming cost V 7 bases and J 5 bases, with 15 bases left between them. Per the germline V gene, CDR1 is PRHDT and CDR2 is FYEKMQ (reference sequence). The CDR3 is 13 amino acids. DNA for the CDR3: TGTGCCAGCACCCTTGGGCTAAACGACGAGCAGTACTTC. This codes for CASTLGLNDEQYF.

The rearrangement uses TRBV5-4 and TRBJ2-3, with D perhaps matching TRBD2 (6 bases). Trimming pared 4 bases from V and 0 bases from J, leaving 21 bases between. In germline, CDR1 is SGHNT, CDR2 YYREEE (reference sequence). The CDR3 covers 18 residues. As DNA, the CDR3 is TGTGCCAGCAGCGGAGGGTCCTTGCCCTTCACTAGCACAGATACGCAGTATTTT. This sequence encodes CASSGGSLPFTSTDTQYF.

V gene TRBV12-3 or TRBV12-4 combines with J gene TRBJ1-2; D perhaps matches TRBD1 (6 bases). V lost 3 bases and J 7 bases, leaving 12 bases between the germline ends. This CDR3 spans 13 amino acids. CDR3 sequence reads: CASSLGGGGGYTF. In DNA, the CDR3 is TGTGCCAGCAGTTTGGGGGGCGGAGGTGGCTACACCTTC.

The CDR3 here is CASSIPGAVDIQYF. CDR3 DNA sequence: TGTGCCAGTAGTATCCCAGGGGCGGTGGACATTCAGTACTTC. The chain recombines TRBV19 with TRBJ2-4; maybe TRBD1 (6 bases). Germline CDR1 LNHDA, CDR2 SQIVND (reference sequence). V was cut by 3 bases and J by 8 bases, with 14 bases left in between. The CDR3 loop spans 14 amino acids.

This clone was observed once. The chain couples TRBV15 to TRBJ2-2; D tentatively reads TRBD1 or TRBD2 (5 bases each). V was trimmed by 3 bases and J by 2 bases, leaving 16 bases between them. Germline V lookup: CDR1 LNHNV, CDR2 YYDKDF (reference sequence). This CDR3 contains 17 residues. The CDR3 sequence is CATSRDPPGANTGELFF. The CDR3 nucleotides are TGTGCCACCAGCAGGGATCCGCCCGGGGCCAACACCGGGGAGCTGTTTTTT.

The CDR3 nucleotides read TGTGCCTGGAGATTCAGGACAGGCGCTAAAATTAACTATGGCTACACCTTC. The encoded protein is CAWRFRTGAKINYGYTF. This chain joins TRBV30 and TRBJ1-2; 7 positions agree with TRBD1. Trimming removed 3 bases from V and 1 base from J; junction bases left unmatched: 14. The CDR3 has 17 amino acids. Germline CDR1 and CDR2: GTSNPN and SVGIG (reference sequence).

This clone was observed once. The rearrangement joins TRBV11-3 to TRBJ2-1, with D unclear. Germline V CDR1 and CDR2: SGHNT, YENEEA. V lost 1 base, J lost 10 bases, and 8 bases lay in between. This CDR3 comprises 12 residues. Here the CDR3 reads CASSLVGREQFF. The CDR3 bases are TGTGCCAGCAGCTTAGTAGGGCGGGAGCAGTTCTTC.

This clone has just one count. The rearrangement uses TRBV2 and TRBJ2-6, with TRBD2 as a possible D gene (7 bases). The CDR3 consists of 16 residues. Trimming pared 7 bases from V and 2 bases from J, leaving 15 bases between. Per the germline V gene, CDR1 is SNHLY and CDR2 is FYNNEI. CDR3: CASMRGLGAGANVLTF. CDR3 nucleotides: TGTGCCAGCATGCGGGGGCTAGGTGCTGGGGCCAACGTCCTGACTTTC.

This rearrangement joins TRBV6-1 to TRBJ1-2; D might be TRBD1 (6 bases). V was trimmed by 1 base and J by 4 bases, leaving 13 bases between them. Germline V lookup: CDR1 MNHNS, CDR2 SASEGT. The CDR3 totals 15 residues. The chain's CDR3 is CASSEVLGQTYGYTF. CDR3 DNA: TGTGCCAGCAGTGAAGTTTTAGGACAGACCTATGGCTACACCTTC.

The chain is built from TRBV5-1 and TRBJ2-2; D ambiguous. V shed 0 bases and J shed 7 bases, with 13 bases lying between them. In germline, CDR1 is SGHRS, CDR2 YFSETQ. CDR3 size: 15 residues. The CDR3 is CASSLVGVRGGELFF. Here the CDR3 DNA reads TGCGCCAGCAGCTTGGTTGGGGTACGAGGCGGGGAGCTGTTTTTT.

The rearrangement links TRBV6-2 or TRBV6-3 to TRBJ2-2, with TRBD2 matching 7 bases. Trimming at V came to 5 bases and at J to 8 bases, leaving 14 bases not matched to a gene. This CDR3 has 16 amino acids. The germline CDR1 and CDR2 sequences are MNHEY and SVGEGT. The CDR3 sequence is CASSRLASNFWGELFF. The DNA for the CDR3 is TGTGCCAGCAGTCGACTAGCAAGTAACTTCTGGGGGGAGCTGTTTTTT.

The rearrangement joins TRBV6-5 to TRBJ1-2; no clear D gene. The CDR3 covers 13 residues. V was pared by 2 bases and J by 7 bases, with 11 bases between. Germline V gives CDR1 MNHEY, CDR2 SVGAGI. CDR3 in amino acids: CASSYVLGGGYTF. DNA for the CDR3: TGTGCCAGCAGTTACGTCTTAGGCGGTGGCTACACCTTC.

This chain uses TRBV5-6 with TRBJ2-1, with D possibly TRBD1 on 6 matching bases. CDR1 and CDR2 from the germline V gene are SGHDT and YYEEEE. CDR3 length: 15 residues. V lost 4 bases, J lost 4 bases, and 15 bases lay in between. The CDR3 coding sequence is TGTGCCAGCAGCCCCCTCCAGGACAGATACAATGAGCAGTTCTTC. Its translation is CASSPLQDRYNEQFF.

The chain combines TRBV15 with TRBJ1-3, with D uncertain. V gave up 4 bases and J gave up 0 bases, with 10 bases separating them. The CDR3 is made up of 15 amino acids. Germline V gives CDR1 LNHNV, CDR2 YYDKDF (reference sequence). CDR3 nucleotide sequence: TGTGCCACCAGCACCAGGACGGGCTCTGGAAACACCATATATTTT. Its translation: CATSTRTGSGNTIYF.

This rearrangement joins TRBV10-3 to TRBJ2-1, with 9 bases aligning to TRBD2. This CDR3 has 16 amino acids. V lost 0 bases to trimming and J lost 3 bases; unmatched junction nucleotides: 3. Germline-derived CDR1 and CDR2 are ENHRY and SYGVKD. In DNA, the CDR3 is TGTGCCATCAGTGAGTCGGGTAGCGGGAGCTACAATGAGCAGTTCTTC. This encodes CAISESGSGSYNEQFF.

V gene TRBV10-3 combines with J gene TRBJ2-5; D gene ambiguous. The ends were cut back, 4 bases at V and 5 bases at J, with 14 bases in the middle. Germline CDR1 is ENHRY and CDR2 is SYGVKD. This CDR3 is built from 14 residues. CDR3 loop: CAISVRPSTETQYF. In nucleotides, the CDR3 is TGTGCCATCAGTGTACGGCCTAGTACGGAGACCCAGTACTTC.

This clone occurred a few times. The chain joins TRBV10-3 to TRBJ2-5; the D gene is possibly TRBD2 (5 bases). Per germline, CDR1 ENHRY and CDR2 SYGVKD. The CDR3 runs to 13 residues. Trimming took 8 bases from V and 1 from J, leaving 11 bases between them. CDR3 bases: TGTGCCATCCTTGGGAGTCTCCAAGAGACCCAGTACTTC. Translating it yields CAILGSLQETQYF.

This clone has just a few counts. The V call is TRBV11-2, the J call TRBJ2-1; perhaps TRBD2 as D (6 bases). The CDR3 sequence is 15 residues long. The germline gives CDR1 SGHAT, CDR2 FQNNGV. Trimming stripped 0 bases from V and 4 bases from J, with 10 bases between. The CDR3 is CASSLEASAYNEQFF. The CDR3, as DNA: TGTGCCAGCAGCTTAGAGGCTAGCGCGTACAATGAGCAGTTCTTC.

V and J are TRBV2 and TRBJ1-2, with TRBD1 as a possible D gene (5 bases). Per the germline V gene, CDR1 is SNHLY and CDR2 is FYNNEI. The V gene lost 1 base and the J gene lost 4 bases, with 16 bases spanning the gap. The CDR3 has 16 residues. The CDR3, as DNA: TGTGCCAGCAGTGAAGGGAGAGGCCCGCAGGGCTATGGCTACACCTTC. Its translation is CASSEGRGPQGYGYTF. The entire variable domain, with the rest obtained from reference TRBV2 and TRBJ1-2, is as follows: EPEVTQTPSHQVTQMGQEVILRCVPISNHLYFYWYRQILGQKVEFLVSFYNNEISEKSEIFDDQFSVERPDGSNFTLKIRSTKLEDSAMYFCASSEGRGPQGYGYTFGSGTRLTVV.

This clone has more than one count but fewer than ten. CDR3: CASSWGTGQGQNTEAFF. CDR3 nucleotide sequence: TGTGCCAGCAGCTGGGGGACGGGACAGGGACAGAACACTGAAGCTTTCTTT. The chain recombines TRBV7-9 with TRBJ1-1, with 9 bases matching TRBD1. Losses at the gene ends were 4 bases for V and 1 base for J; bases not matched to a gene: 10. The CDR3 has 17 amino acids. CDR1 is SEHNR and CDR2 is FQNEAQ in the germline V gene (reference sequence).

The chain links TRBV18 to TRBJ2-7; D is uncertain. This CDR3 spans 12 amino acids. Trimming cost V 2 bases and J 4 bases, with 6 bases left between them. Germline V gene sequence: CDR1 KGHSH, CDR2 LQKENI. CDR3 protein: CASSPERYEQYF. For the CDR3, the DNA is TGTGCCAGCTCACCAGAGCGTTACGAGCAGTACTTC. The full variable domain, with the rest looked up from reference TRBV18 and TRBJ2-7, is NAGVMQNPRHLVRRRGQEARLRCSPMKGHSHVYWYRQLPEEGLKFMVYLQKENIIDESGMPKERFSAEFPKEGPSILRIQQVVRGDSAAYFCASSPERYEQYFGPGTRLTVT.

V is TRBV2 and J is TRBJ2-1; 14 bases are a match to TRBD2. Losses at the gene ends were 6 bases for V and 8 bases for J; bases not matched to a gene: 6. Per the germline V gene, CDR1 is SNHLY and CDR2 is FYNNEI. The CDR3 consists of 15 residues. This CDR3 reads CASRGGLAGVYEQFF. In DNA form, the CDR3 reads TGTGCCAGCAGGGGGGGACTAGCGGGGGTCTATGAGCAGTTCTTC.

V gene TRBV7-9 combines with J gene TRBJ2-1; D is uncertain. The CDR3 is made up of 15 amino acids. The germline V gene has CDR1 SEHNR and CDR2 FQNEAQ (reference sequence). The V end lost 1 base, the J end lost 0 bases, and 7 bases lay between the germline ends. As DNA, the CDR3 is TGTGCCAGCAGCTTAGGTCTATACTCCTACAATGAGCAGTTCTTC. The encoded protein is CASSLGLYSYNEQFF.